Detailed here is one TCR beta chain. Its antigen is currently not known. Per-base qualities were not stored, and no clone one base away is much larger. This sample was taken from a study of blood T cell repertoires in COVID-19 (dated by TCRdb to about 2020). Some background on the complete study: Samples covering the acute and convalescent phases of COVID-19 were provided by collaborators in the United States, Italy and Spain. Samples came from the ongoing ImmuneRACE study (first 160 participants) plus 1,254 subjects from 6 global collaborators. Where available, HLA class I and class II types were taken from metadata supplied by the sample provider and were not determined by assay-based typing. Deeply sampled blood TCRbeta repertoires from subjects exposed to, actively infected with, or recovered from COVID-19 were included in the dataset. Sample metadata almost always included a de-identified subject ID, COVID-19 status, age in years and sex. The repertoires were released in a freely available public database meant as a resource for research on the immune response to SARS-CoV-2. The prospective study material was composed of cDNA or gDNA derived from T cells, B-cell-depleted T cells, or PBMCs. The paper as a whole reports these results and caveats: The quantity of clinical and demographic metadata differed by source and by participant and was supplied without curation.

V loses 4 bases at its end and J loses 2 bases; junction bases beyond the gene matches: 4. The CDR3 has 14 amino acids, counting the end cysteine and phenylalanine. The CDR3 DNA has 42 bases and is translated from base 1. CDR1 and CDR2 were assigned from the germline V gene (reference sequence) as LGHDT and YNNKEL. The collaborating institutions used their own protocols to collect whole blood in K2EDTA tubes. For TCRbeta analysis, collaborators shipped samples in one of three forms: frozen whole blood, isolated PBMCs, or DNA extracted from either of those sample types. TCRbeta CDR3 regions were amplified from genomic DNA by means of the immunoSEQ Assay, a bias-controlled multiplex PCR. On the authors' methods: The number of nucleated cells in each sample was estimated from the amplification of reference gene primers within the assay. Sequence reads were collapsed and filtered to measure the absolute abundance of every unique TCRbeta CDR3 rearrangement. For each sample, productive Simpson clonality was calculated as the square root of Simpson's diversity index over productive rearrangements. TCRdb provides this immuneACCESS table in a form limited to in-frame rearrangements. Some clones are lacking; in checked studies, under half of them reflect an unresolved V gene, and why the rest are absent is not known. V, J and clone size were drawn from that table, and D and trimming were deduced from the DNA. In all, the sample holds 90,000 to 150,000 clones, and 60% to 80% of those were seen once. The top ten hold roughly 8.6% of the sample.

This receptor was identified in a human donor in a cohort sampled during active COVID-19. Recombination connected TRBV3-1 (or the pseudogene TRBV3-2) to TRBJ2-7; the junction holds 8 bases that match TRBD2. The sample comprised peripheral blood. CDR3 reads: CASSLPGGAYEQYF. The DNA sequence is TGTGCCAGCAGCCTCCCGGGAGGGGCCTACGAGCAGTACTTC.